This is a list of T cell receptor beta chains from one sample in a study of cytomegalovirus exposure and HLA in healthy donors. Repertoires were generated with immunoSEQ multiplex PCR, while TCRdb's copy carries only in-frame clones and drops some. The profile shows about 170,000 clones, 75% to 90% of them singletons. What was sequenced was PBMCs. These TCRs come from a boy younger than 10 in good health and CMV-seronegative. Each CDR3 is given with its conserved first and last residue. Fields, in order: V gene, clone size, D gene, J gene, CDR3 DNA, CDR3 protein. A D gene is named only where the DNA matches it firmly. Clone size, where shown, is once, few, many, or a class for clones that have expanded.

>TRBV5-1|NA|NA|TRBJ1-4
TGCGCCAGCAGCTTGGTAGTCCAGGGGACTAATGAAAAACTGTTTTTT
CASSLVVQGTNEKLFF
>TRBV30|NA|TRBD1|TRBJ2-7
TGTGCCGGCTATGGGACAGGGGGGTACGAGCAGTACTTC
CAGYGTGGYEQYF
>TRBV7-8|once|NA|TRBJ1-2
TGTGCCAGCAGCTTAGAGGGGGGGGCCAACTATGGCTACACCTTC
CASSLEGGANYGYTF
>TRBV1|NA|NA|TRBJ1-1
TGCACCAGCAGCCAAGTAATAACAGGGGCCTTAAACACTGAAGCTTTCTTT
CTSSQVITGALNTEAFF
>TRBV5-5|NA|TRBD1|TRBJ2-1
TGTGCCAGCAGAACAACAGGGGATGAGCAGTTCTTC
CASRTTGDEQFF
>TRBV11-2|NA|TRBD1|TRBJ1-1
TGTGCCAGCAGCCGCCCACAGGGGAATTTGAACACTGAAGCTTTCTTT
CASSRPQGNLNTEAFF
>TRBV28|once|NA|TRBJ2-6
TGTGCCAGCAGCCCCTCAGCGTCAGGGGCCAACGTCCTGACTTTC
CASSPSASGANVLTF
>TRBV6-1|NA|NA|TRBJ2-7
TGTGCCAGCAGTGAGTCTACCTTCATCTCCTACGAGCAGTACTTC
CASSESTFISYEQYF
>TRBV5-4|NA|TRBD1|TRBJ2-7
TGTGCCAGCAGCCTCGGGACAGGGAGGAACGAGCAGTACTTC
CASSLGTGRNEQYF
>TRBV19|few|NA|TRBJ2-7
TGTGCCAGTAGTATAGATAAGGGAACCGCTAGGAGGGAGCAGTACTTC
CASSIDKGTARREQYF
>TRBV11-3|NA|NA|TRBJ2-6
TGTGCCAGCAGCTTAAGAGTCTCTGGGGCCAACGTCCTGACTTTC
CASSLRVSGANVLTF
>TRBV2|NA|NA|TRBJ2-2
TGTGCCAGTAAGACAGGAGCGAACACCGGGGAGCTGTTTTTT
CASKTGANTGELFF
>TRBV11-3|once|NA|TRBJ1-5
TGTGCCAGCAGCCCGATTCCGGGACTCACTAATCAGCCCCAGCATTTT
CASSPIPGLTNQPQHF
>TRBV6-1|few|TRBD2|TRBJ2-1
TGTGCCAGCAGTGACCTAGCGGGGGGGCACGGTGAGCAGTTCTTC
CASSDLAGGHGEQFF
>TRBV5-1|NA|TRBD1|TRBJ1-1
TGCGCCAGCAGCCCACCCGGGGGGACAGGGATCACTGAAGCTTTCTTT
CASSPPGGTGITEAFF
>TRBV6-1|once|TRBD1|TRBJ1-3
TGTGCCAGCACAGAGGGACAGTTCTCTGGAAACACCATATATTTT
CASTEGQFSGNTIYF
>TRBV27|few|TRBD1|TRBJ2-7
TGTGCCAGCAGACGACAGGGCCTGGGGGTCGAGCAGTACTTC
CASRRQGLGVEQYF
>TRBV6-5|NA|TRBD1|TRBJ1-3
TGTGCCAGCAGCCTTACAGGGGGCGTTGGAAACACCATATATTTT
CASSLTGGVGNTIYF
>TRBV7-2|NA|TRBD1|TRBJ1-5
TGTGCCAGCAGCTTCCGGGACAGGGGACTGCAGCCCCAGCATTTT
CASSFRDRGLQPQHF
>TRBV28|once|TRBD1|TRBJ2-1
TGTGCCAGCAGTCCGGGACAGGTTTACAATGAGCAGTTCTTC
CASSPGQVYNEQFF
>TRBV6-6|few|NA|TRBJ2-7
TGTGCCAGCAGTCAGGGAGGCGAGCAGTACTTC
CASSQGGEQYF
>TRBV5-4|NA|TRBD1|TRBJ1-2
TGTGCCAGCATTTTTGACAGGGGAGGTCCGCATGGCTACACCTTC
CASIFDRGGPHGYTF